Listed below are T cell receptor beta chains from one sample, sequenced in a study of blood T cell repertoires in COVID-19. Assay: immunoSEQ multiplex PCR; the TCRdb copy retains only in-frame clones and omits some. Of 490,000 or so clones in the sample, approximately 90% were seen once. The sample was PBMCs or T cells enriched from blood (not recorded which). The receptor source for this set is a woman in her sixties who had recovered from COVID-19. Both conserved end residues are part of each CDR3. A D gene is named only where the DNA matches it firmly. A clone size is listed for some rows: how often the clone was seen (once, few, many), or a class if it is expanded.

v_call	j_call	d_call	clone_size	cdr3_nt	cdr3_aa
TRBV24-1	TRBJ1-5	NA	NA	TGTGCCACCAGTGCGCCGGAGGGCAATCAGCCCCAGCATTTT	CATSAPEGNQPQHF
TRBV5-4	TRBJ1-4	TRBD1	NA	TGTGCCAGCAGCTTGGGAGGACAGGGGGGTAATGAAAAACTGTTTTTT	CASSLGGQGGNEKLFF
TRBV4-1	TRBJ1-2	TRBD1	NA	TGCGCCAGCAGCCACAAAAGCCTACAGGGGGGGGATGGCTACACCTTC	CASSHKSLQGGDGYTF
TRBV9	TRBJ2-3	TRBD2	NA	TGTGCCAGCAGCCGCGGACTAGCGGGGGGGCGGGGAGATACGCAGTATTTT	CASSRGLAGGRGDTQYF
TRBV5-1	TRBJ2-7	TRBD1	NA	TGCGCCAGCACTAGGGTGGGGGCAGGGGGCCCCTACGAGCAGTACTTC	CASTRVGAGGPYEQYF
TRBV9	TRBJ1-5	NA	NA	TGTGCCAGCAGCGTAACCCCATCCGGTCAGCCCCAGCATTTT	CASSVTPSGQPQHF
TRBV5-1	TRBJ1-2	TRBD1	NA	TGCGCCAGCAGCTCAGGGGGCCAGGAGGGCTACACCTTC	CASSSGGQEGYTF
TRBV7-9	TRBJ1-3	NA	NA	TGTGCCAGCAGCCTTTTCGGACAGTCTGGAAACACCATATATTTT	CASSLFGQSGNTIYF
TRBV27	TRBJ1-2	NA	NA	TGTGCCAGCAGCACGGGGGGGAATGGCTACACCTTC	CASSTGGNGYTF
TRBV19	TRBJ2-3	TRBD2	once	TGTGCCAGTATGCGGGGGGGCACAGATACGCAGTATTTT	CASMRGGTDTQYF
TRBV12-5	TRBJ1-2	TRBD1	once	TGTGCTAGTGGTCTGACGCGGACAGGAGCTAACTATGGCTACACCTTC	CASGLTRTGANYGYTF
TRBV11-2	TRBJ1-3	NA	NA	TGTGCCAGCAGCTTAGATCGGTTGGCTGGAAACACCATATATTTT	CASSLDRLAGNTIYF
TRBV6-1	TRBJ1-6	TRBD1	NA	TGTGCCAGCAGTGAGATGGACAGGATGAATTCACCCCTCCACTTT	CASSEMDRMNSPLHF
TRBV6-6	TRBJ1-2	NA	NA	TGTGCCAGCTCCTTCTCGACAGGACCCTATGGCTACACCTTC	CASSFSTGPYGYTF
TRBV2	TRBJ1-1	NA	many	TGTGCCAGCTTACCGGTTGGGCAGCTGAACACTGAAGCTTTCTTT	CASLPVGQLNTEAFF
TRBV9	TRBJ1-2	NA	NA	TGTGCCAGCAGCGTAGGCAGTACCGCTAACTATGGCTACACCTTC	CASSVGSTANYGYTF
TRBV5-4	TRBJ2-2	TRBD2	NA	TGTGCCAGCAGCCTCGGGACTAGCGGGCACGGGGAGCTGTTTTTT	CASSLGTSGHGELFF
TRBV7-8	TRBJ2-3	NA	NA	TGTGCCAGCAGCTCAGAACTAGCTCCCACAGATACGCAGTATTTT	CASSSELAPTDTQYF
TRBV18	TRBJ1-3	TRBD1	NA	TGTGCCAGCTCGCAACAGGGGAGCTCTGGAAACACCATATATTTT	CASSQQGSSGNTIYF
TRBV5-1	TRBJ2-7	TRBD2	NA	TGCGCCAGCAGCTTGGCAGTAGCGGGGGGTTACGAGCAGTACTTC	CASSLAVAGGYEQYF
TRBV19	TRBJ1-1	NA	NA	TGTGCCAGTAGCAAGACAGGATTCAACACTGAAGCTTTCTTT	CASSKTGFNTEAFF
TRBV7-9	TRBJ2-1	NA	NA	TGTGCCAGCAGCTTAGCGCTAAAGGGGTTGAATGAGCAGTTCTTC	CASSLALKGLNEQFF
TRBV5-4	TRBJ1-5	NA	NA	TGTGCCAGCAGCTTGGGGGGGACACGCAATCAGCCCCAGCATTTT	CASSLGGTRNQPQHF
TRBV2	TRBJ1-4	TRBD1	NA	TGTGCCAGCAGTCGTGGACAGGGGGCAACTAATGAAAAACTGTTTTTT	CASSRGQGATNEKLFF
TRBV6-5	TRBJ2-1	NA	NA	TGTGCCAGCGCCATAGAGGGCACTCACAATGAGCAGTTCTTC	CASAIEGTHNEQFF
TRBV27	TRBJ2-3	TRBD2	NA	TGTGCCAGCAGTTTTAATCCGGGACTAGCTTTCAATACGCAGTATTTT	CASSFNPGLAFNTQYF
TRBV28	TRBJ1-4	NA	NA	TGTGCCAGCATGGGGGGAACTAGGTACGAAAAACTGTTTTTT	CASMGGTRYEKLFF
TRBV27	TRBJ2-2	NA	NA	TGTGCCAGCAGCCCCAGGTGGGCCGGGGAGCTGTTTTTT	CASSPRWAGELFF
TRBV20-1	TRBJ1-2	NA	once	TGCAGTGCTAGTAGAGGGGGATCGGGAAACTATGGCTACACCTTC	CSASRGGSGNYGYTF
TRBV5-1	TRBJ1-1	NA	NA	TGCGCCAGCAGCGCCCAGGGGAACACTGAAGCTTTCTTT	CASSAQGNTEAFF
TRBV6-5	TRBJ1-2	TRBD1	NA	TGTGCCAGCAGTACGGGACAGATCTATGGCTACACCTTC	CASSTGQIYGYTF
TRBV5-1	TRBJ1-1	TRBD1	NA	TGCGCCAGCAGCCCCTCGACAGGGAGAACTGAAGCTTTCTTT	CASSPSTGRTEAFF
TRBV7-2	TRBJ1-4	TRBD1	NA	TGTGCCAGCAGCCCGGGACAGGGGAATGAAAAACTGTTTTTT	CASSPGQGNEKLFF
TRBV5-6	TRBJ2-5	NA	NA	TGTGCCAGCAGCAGGGAGGAGACCCAGTACTTC	CASSREETQYF
TRBV5-1	TRBJ1-4	NA	NA	TGCGCCAGCAGCTTGGGGCAGATAAATGAAAAACTGTTTTTT	CASSLGQINEKLFF
TRBV5-1	TRBJ1-2	TRBD1	NA	TGCGCCAGCAGCTTGGGGGGGACAGGGAACCTCTATGGCTACACCTTC	CASSLGGTGNLYGYTF
TRBV12-3/TRBV12-4	TRBJ1-2	NA	NA	TGTGCCAGCAGTTTGAAGCGCTACACCTTC	CASSLKRYTF
TRBV3-1/TRBV3-2	TRBJ1-1	NA	NA	TGTGCCAGCAGCCATACAGGGTATGTAGCTGAAGCTTTCTTT	CASSHTGYVAEAFF
TRBV5-1	TRBJ1-5	TRBD1	NA	TGCGCCAGCAGCTTAGGGACAGAGCGCAATCAGCCCCAGCATTTT	CASSLGTERNQPQHF
TRBV6-5	TRBJ2-5	TRBD1	NA	TGTGCCAGCACTGCGGACAGGGTTGAGACCCAGTACTTC	CASTADRVETQYF
TRBV5-5	TRBJ1-4	NA	once	TGTGCCAGCAGCTTCGAAGGGGCGGCTAATGAAAAACTGTTTTTT	CASSFEGAANEKLFF
TRBV24-1	TRBJ1-5	NA	NA	TGTGCCACCATGGAAGGGGCGAACGGCAATCAGCCCCAGCATTTT	CATMEGANGNQPQHF
TRBV24-1	TRBJ2-1	TRBD2	NA	TGTGCCACCAGTGATTTGAACGGGGGGGCGAACAATGAGCAGTTCTTC	CATSDLNGGANNEQFF
TRBV2	TRBJ1-1	NA	NA	TGTGCCAGCAGTGGAGTCGGGCGGGGGAACACTGAAGCTTTCTTT	CASSGVGRGNTEAFF
TRBV28	TRBJ1-2	NA	NA	TGTGCCAGCAACTTGGCCAGGCAGTCGTATGGCTACACCTTC	CASNLARQSYGYTF
TRBV7-2	TRBJ1-6	NA	NA	TGTGCCAGCAGCTTGGGTAGGACTCATTCACCCCTCCACTTT	CASSLGRTHSPLHF
TRBV7-9	TRBJ1-1	NA	NA	TGTGCCAGCAGCTCCCCCCCGGGGAACACTGAAGCTTTCTTT	CASSSPPGNTEAFF
TRBV30	TRBJ1-2	NA	NA	TGTGCCTGGAGTGTACCTTTCGCGGGGGGCCTAATCCGGGGCTACACCTTC	CAWSVPFAGGLIRGYTF
TRBV5-1	TRBJ2-1	NA	NA	NA	CASSWDFGNEQFF
TRBV5-4	TRBJ2-3	TRBD2	NA	TGTGCCAGCAGCAACCGGGAGCGGGGGGCAGATACGCAGTATTTT	CASSNRERGADTQYF
TRBV14	TRBJ2-1	TRBD1	NA	TGTGCCAGCAGCCTGACCGGGACAGGGGTCTACAATGAGCAGTTCTTC	CASSLTGTGVYNEQFF
TRBV5-1	TRBJ2-2	TRBD1	NA	TGCGCCAGCAGCACGGACAGGGGCGCCGGCGGGGAGCTGTTTTTT	CASSTDRGAGGELFF